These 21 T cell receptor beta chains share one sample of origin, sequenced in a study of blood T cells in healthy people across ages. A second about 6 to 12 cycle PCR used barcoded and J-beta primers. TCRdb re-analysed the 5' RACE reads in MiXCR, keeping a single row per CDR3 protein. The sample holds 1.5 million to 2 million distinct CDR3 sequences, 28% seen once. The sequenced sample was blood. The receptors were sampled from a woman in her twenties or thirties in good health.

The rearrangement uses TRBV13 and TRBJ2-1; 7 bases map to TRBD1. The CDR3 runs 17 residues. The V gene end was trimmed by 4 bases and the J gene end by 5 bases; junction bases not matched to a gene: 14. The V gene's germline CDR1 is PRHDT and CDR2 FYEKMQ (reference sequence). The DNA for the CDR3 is TGTGCCAGCAGCTCTTATACAGAGGGACAGCCACACAATGAGCAGTTCTTC. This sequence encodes CASSSYTEGQPHNEQFF.

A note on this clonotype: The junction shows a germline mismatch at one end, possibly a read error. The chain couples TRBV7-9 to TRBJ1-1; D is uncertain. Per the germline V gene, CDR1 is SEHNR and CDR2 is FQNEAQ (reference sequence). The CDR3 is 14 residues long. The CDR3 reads CASIGLRSQTESFF. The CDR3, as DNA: TGTGCCAGCATTGGTTTGAGGAGTCAAACTGAATCTTTCTTT. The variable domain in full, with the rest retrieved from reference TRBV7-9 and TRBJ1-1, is DTGVSQNPRHKITKRGQNVTFRCDPISEHNRLYWYRQTLGQGPEFLTYFQNEAQLEKSRLLSDRFSAERPKGSFSTLEIQRTEQGDSAMYLCASIGLRSQTESFFGQGTRLTVV.

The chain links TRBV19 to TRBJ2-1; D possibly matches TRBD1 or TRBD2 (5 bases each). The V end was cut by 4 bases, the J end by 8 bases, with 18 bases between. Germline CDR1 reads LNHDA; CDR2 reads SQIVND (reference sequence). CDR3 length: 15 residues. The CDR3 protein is CASSKRGAGFDEQFF. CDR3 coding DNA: TGTGCCAGTAGTAAGAGGGGCGCCGGGTTCGATGAGCAGTTCTTC.

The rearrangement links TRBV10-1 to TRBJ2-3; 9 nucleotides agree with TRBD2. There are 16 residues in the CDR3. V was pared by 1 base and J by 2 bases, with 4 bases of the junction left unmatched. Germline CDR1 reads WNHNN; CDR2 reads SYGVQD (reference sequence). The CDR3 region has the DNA TGCGCCAGCAGTGAGTTGACTAGCGGAAACACAGATACGCAGTATTTT. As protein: CASSELTSGNTDTQYF.

CDR3 loop: CSAKGPGGRVQFF. DNA of the CDR3: TGCAGTGCCAAAGGACCCGGGGGGAGGGTGCAGTTCTTC. The V gene is TRBV20-1, the J gene TRBJ2-1; 7 positions match TRBD2. Germline CDR1 and CDR2: DFQATT and SNEGSKA (reference sequence). The length of the CDR3 is 13 residues. Germline trimming cut 6 bases from V and 12 bases from J; bases unmatched to any gene: 14.

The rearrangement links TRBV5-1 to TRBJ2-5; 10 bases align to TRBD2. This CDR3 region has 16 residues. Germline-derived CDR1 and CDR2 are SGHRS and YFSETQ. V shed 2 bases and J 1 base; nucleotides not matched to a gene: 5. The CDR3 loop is CASSFLAGAFQETQYF. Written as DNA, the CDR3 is TGCGCCAGCAGCTTCCTAGCGGGGGCCTTCCAAGAGACCCAGTACTTC.

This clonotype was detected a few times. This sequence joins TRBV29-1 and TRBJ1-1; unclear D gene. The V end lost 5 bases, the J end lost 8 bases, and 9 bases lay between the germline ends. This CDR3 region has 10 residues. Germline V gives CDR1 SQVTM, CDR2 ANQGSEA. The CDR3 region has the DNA TGCAGCGTTAGGCGGGAAGAAGCTTTCTTT. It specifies CSVRREEAFF.

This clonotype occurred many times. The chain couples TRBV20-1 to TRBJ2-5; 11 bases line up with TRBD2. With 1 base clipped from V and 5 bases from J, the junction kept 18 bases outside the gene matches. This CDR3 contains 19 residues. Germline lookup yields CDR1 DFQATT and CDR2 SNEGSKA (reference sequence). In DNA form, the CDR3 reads TGCAGTGCTAGAGGAACCCTTGGCGTAGCGGGAGGGCCGGAGGAGACCCAGTACTTC. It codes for CSARGTLGVAGGPEETQYF.

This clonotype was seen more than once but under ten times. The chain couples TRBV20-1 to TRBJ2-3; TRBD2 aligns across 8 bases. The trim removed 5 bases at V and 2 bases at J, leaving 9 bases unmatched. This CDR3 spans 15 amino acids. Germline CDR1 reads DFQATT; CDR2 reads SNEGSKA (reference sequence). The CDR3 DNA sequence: TGCAGTGCTGTGGCACTAGCGGTACTCACAGATACGCAGTATTTT. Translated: CSAVALAVLTDTQYF.

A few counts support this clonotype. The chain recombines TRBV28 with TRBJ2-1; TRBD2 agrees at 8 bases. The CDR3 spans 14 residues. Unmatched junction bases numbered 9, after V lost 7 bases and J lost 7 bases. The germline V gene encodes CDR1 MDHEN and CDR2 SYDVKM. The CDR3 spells CASIPGGGWNEQFF. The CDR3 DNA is TGTGCCAGCATCCCGGGAGGGGGTTGGAATGAGCAGTTCTTC.

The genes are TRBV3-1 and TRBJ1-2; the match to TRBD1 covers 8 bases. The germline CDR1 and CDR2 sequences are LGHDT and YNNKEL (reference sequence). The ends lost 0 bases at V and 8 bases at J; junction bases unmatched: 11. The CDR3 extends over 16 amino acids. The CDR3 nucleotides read TGTGCCAGCAGCCAAGAACCAGCGGACAGGGTTTACGGCTACACCTTC. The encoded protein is CASSQEPADRVYGYTF.

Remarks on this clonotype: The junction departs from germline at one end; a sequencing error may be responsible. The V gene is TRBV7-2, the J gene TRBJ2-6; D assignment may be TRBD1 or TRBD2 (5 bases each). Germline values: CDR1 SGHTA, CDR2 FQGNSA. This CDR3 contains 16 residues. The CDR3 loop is CASSLKSGSGANVRTF. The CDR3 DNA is TGTGCCAGCAGCTTAAAATCGGGATCTGGGGCCAACGTCCGGACTTTC.

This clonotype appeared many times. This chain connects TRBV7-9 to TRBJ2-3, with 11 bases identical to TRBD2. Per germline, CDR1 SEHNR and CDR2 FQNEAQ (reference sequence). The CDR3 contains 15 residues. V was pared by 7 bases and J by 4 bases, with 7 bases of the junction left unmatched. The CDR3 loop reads CASTTTSGTADTQYF. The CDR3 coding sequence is TGTGCCAGCACCACGACTAGCGGGACCGCAGATACGCAGTATTTT.

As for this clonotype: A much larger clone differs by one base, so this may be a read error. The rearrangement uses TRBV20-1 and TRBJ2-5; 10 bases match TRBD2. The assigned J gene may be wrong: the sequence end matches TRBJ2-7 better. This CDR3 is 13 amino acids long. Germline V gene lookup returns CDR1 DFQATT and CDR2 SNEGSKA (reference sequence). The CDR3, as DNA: TGCAGTACTACTAGCGGGAACGGTTACGAGCAGTACTTC. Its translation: CSTTSGNGYEQYF.

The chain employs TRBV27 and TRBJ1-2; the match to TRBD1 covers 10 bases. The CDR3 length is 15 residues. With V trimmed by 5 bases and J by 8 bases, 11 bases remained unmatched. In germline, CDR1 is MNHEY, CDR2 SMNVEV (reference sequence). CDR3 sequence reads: CASSPRTGGLDGYTF. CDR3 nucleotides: TGTGCCAGCAGTCCACGGACAGGGGGACTCGACGGCTACACCTTC.

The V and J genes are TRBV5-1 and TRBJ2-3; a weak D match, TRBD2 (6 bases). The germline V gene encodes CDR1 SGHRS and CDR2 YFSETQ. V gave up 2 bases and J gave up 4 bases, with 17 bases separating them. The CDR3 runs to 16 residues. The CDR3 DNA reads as TGCGCCAGCAGCTTTGCCGGGCAGGGAGGAGCAGATACGCAGTATTTT. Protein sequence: CASSFAGQGGADTQYF.

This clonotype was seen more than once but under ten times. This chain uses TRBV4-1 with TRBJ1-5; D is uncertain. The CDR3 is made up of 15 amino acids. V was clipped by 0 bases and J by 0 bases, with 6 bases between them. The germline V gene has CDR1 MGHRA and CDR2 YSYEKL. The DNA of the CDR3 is TGCGCCAGCAGCCAAGAAGTCAATAGCAATCAGCCCCAGCATTTT. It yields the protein CASSQEVNSNQPQHF.

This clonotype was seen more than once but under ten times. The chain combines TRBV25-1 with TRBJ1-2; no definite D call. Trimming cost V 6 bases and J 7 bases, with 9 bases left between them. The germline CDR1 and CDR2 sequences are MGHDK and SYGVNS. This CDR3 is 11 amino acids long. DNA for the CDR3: TGTGCCAGCAGCCAGGAATTTGGCTACACCTTC. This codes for CASSQEFGYTF.

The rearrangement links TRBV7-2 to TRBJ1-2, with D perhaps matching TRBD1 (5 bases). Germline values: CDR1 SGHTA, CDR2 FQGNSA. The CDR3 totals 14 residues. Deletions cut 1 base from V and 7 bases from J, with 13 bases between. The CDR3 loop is CASSLESREVGYTF. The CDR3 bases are TGTGCCAGCAGCTTAGAAAGCAGGGAAGTTGGCTACACCTTC.

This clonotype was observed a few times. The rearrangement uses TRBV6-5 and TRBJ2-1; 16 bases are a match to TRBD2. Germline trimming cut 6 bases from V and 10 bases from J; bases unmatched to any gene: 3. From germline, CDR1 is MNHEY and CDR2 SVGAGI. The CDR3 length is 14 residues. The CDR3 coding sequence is TGTGCCAGCAGCGGGACTAGCGGGAGGGAAGAGCAGTTCTTC. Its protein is CASSGTSGREEQFF.

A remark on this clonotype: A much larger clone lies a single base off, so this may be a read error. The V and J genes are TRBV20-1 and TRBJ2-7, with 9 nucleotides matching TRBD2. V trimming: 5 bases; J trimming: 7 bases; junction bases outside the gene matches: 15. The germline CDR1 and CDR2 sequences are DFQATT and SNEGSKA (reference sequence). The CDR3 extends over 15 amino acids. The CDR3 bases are TGCAGTGCTTCCCATAGCCTAGCGGGATACAATGAGCAGTACTTC. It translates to CSASHSLAGYNEQYF.